This entry concerns a single T cell receptor (beta chain). In the original processing: Reference gene primer amplification gave nucleated cell count estimates. Clones were sequenced by immunoSEQ multiplex PCR, and TCRdb holds only the in-frame ones, with some missing. Clonal size and the V and J genes are those of that table, whereas D and trimming came from the DNA. The sample holds some 80,000 clones, about four fifths seen once. The sample belongs to a study of blood T cell repertoires in COVID-19. Whole-study context: COVID-19 samples from acute and convalescent phases originated in the United States, Italy and Spain. Sources were T cells, B-cell-depleted T cells, or PBMCs; the material itself was cDNA or gDNA.

Germline V lookup: CDR1 MNHEY, CDR2 SVGAGI. With 6 bases clipped from V and 4 bases from J, the junction kept 6 bases outside the gene matches. The CDR3 is 15 residues long. The sequenced material came from peripheral blood. This chain connects TRBV6-5 to TRBJ2-5; TRBD2 agrees at 12 bases. The clonotype originates from a woman older than 75 with active or convalescent COVID-19. In nucleotides, the CDR3 is TGTGCCAGCAGGGCTAGCGGGGGGGCCTCAGAGACCCAGTACTTC. Its protein product is CASRASGGASETQYF.